The clone carrying this T cell receptor beta chain was observed a single time. This entry is derived from a study of cytomegalovirus exposure and HLA in healthy donors. There are 13 residues in the CDR3. Per the germline V gene, CDR1 is SEHNR and CDR2 is FQNEAQ (reference sequence). V dropped 3 bases and J dropped 8; count of bases not matched to a gene: 4. PCR used 60 Vbeta primers and 13 Jbeta primers. Repertoires were generated with immunoSEQ multiplex PCR, while TCRdb's copy carries only in-frame clones and drops some. The sample includes about 120,000 clones, approximately 17% of them seen just once.

Sequencing was carried out using PBMCs. This chain uses TRBV7-9 with TRBJ2-1, with 7 bases fitting TRBD1. The receptor was derived from a female donor in good health and CMV-seropositive. The CDR3 sequence: CASSFTGDHEQFF. The CDR3 DNA is TGTGCCAGCAGCTTTACAGGGGACCATGAGCAGTTCTTC.